These T cell receptor beta chains were read from a single sample in a study of blood T cell repertoires in COVID-19. TCRdb's table, derived via immunoSEQ multiplex PCR, lists solely in-frame clones and lacks some. The sample has approximately 250,000 clones, approximately 86% seen once; the top ten hold more than 6%. Sequencing was done on a sample of peripheral blood. The receptors come from a woman aged 60-75 years with active or convalescent COVID-19. The CDR3 runs from the conserved cysteine through the conserved F or W. Fields, in order: CDR3 DNA, CDR3 protein, V gene, J gene, clone size, D gene. D genes are given only for firm matches. Not every row has a clone size; where given, it reads once, few, many or a size class.

cdr3_nt: TGCGCCAGCAGCGCCCAGGGGGCCTCAGCGCAGTATTTT
cdr3_aa: CASSAQGASAQYF
v_call: TRBV5-1
j_call: TRBJ2-3
clone_size: NA
d_call: TRBD1

cdr3_nt: TGTGCCAGCAGCCCTACGGGGGGGCTGGCAGATACGCAGTATTTT
cdr3_aa: CASSPTGGLADTQYF
v_call: TRBV14
j_call: TRBJ2-3
clone_size: NA
d_call: TRBD2

cdr3_nt: TGTGCCAGCAGCCAACTCTCCGGGACAGGGGTGGCTTTCTTT
cdr3_aa: CASSQLSGTGVAFF
v_call: TRBV5-6
j_call: TRBJ1-1
clone_size: NA
d_call: TRBD1

cdr3_nt: TGTGCCAGCAGTGAACTGGGGGCTTACAGGAAAGAAAAACTGTTTTTT
cdr3_aa: CASSELGAYRKEKLFF
v_call: TRBV6-1
j_call: TRBJ1-4
clone_size: NA
d_call: NA

cdr3_nt: TGTGCCAGCAGCCAGCTTAGCGGGAGGCCCCAAGAGACCCAGTACTTC
cdr3_aa: CASSQLSGRPQETQYF
v_call: TRBV3-1/TRBV3-2
j_call: TRBJ2-5
clone_size: NA
d_call: TRBD2

cdr3_nt: TGTGCCAGCAGTGAAGGGTTTCTAGCGGGAGAGGGCGGCACAGATACGCAGTATTTT
cdr3_aa: CASSEGFLAGEGGTDTQYF
v_call: TRBV2
j_call: TRBJ2-3
clone_size: NA
d_call: TRBD2

cdr3_nt: TGCGCCAGCTCGCGACTAATGAACACTGAAGCTTTCTTT
cdr3_aa: CASSRLMNTEAFF
v_call: TRBV10-2
j_call: TRBJ1-1
clone_size: NA
d_call: NA

cdr3_nt: TGTGCCAGCAGCGGGGGACTAGCTCGCTACGAGCAGTACTTC
cdr3_aa: CASSGGLARYEQYF
v_call: TRBV11-2
j_call: TRBJ2-7
clone_size: NA
d_call: TRBD2

cdr3_nt: TGTGCCAGCAGCTTAGACCCCGTGACTAGCGGGAGAAGTTTCGAGCAGTACTTC
cdr3_aa: CASSLDPVTSGRSFEQYF
v_call: TRBV7-6
j_call: TRBJ2-7
clone_size: NA
d_call: TRBD2

cdr3_nt: TGTGCCAGCAGCGCCTTACTAGGTTCCCTTGACGAGCAGTACTTC
cdr3_aa: CASSALLGSLDEQYF
v_call: TRBV11-2
j_call: TRBJ2-7
clone_size: NA
d_call: NA

cdr3_nt: TGCGCCAGCAGTGTCAACAGGCGGAAAGGCAAAGAGACCCAGTACTTC
cdr3_aa: CASSVNRRKGKETQYF
v_call: TRBV10-2
j_call: TRBJ2-5
clone_size: NA
d_call: NA

cdr3_nt: TGTGCCGGGAGGGACTTGGCTAGCACAGATACGCAGTATTTT
cdr3_aa: CAGRDLASTDTQYF
v_call: TRBV11-2
j_call: TRBJ2-3
clone_size: NA
d_call: TRBD2

cdr3_nt: TGTGCCAGCAGCTCCGGGGGGACAGGGTGGCATACGCAGTATTTT
cdr3_aa: CASSSGGTGWHTQYF
v_call: TRBV11-3
j_call: TRBJ2-3
clone_size: NA
d_call: TRBD1

cdr3_nt: TGTGCCTGCCGACGCGCGGGGGAGAACACTGAAGCTTTCTTT
cdr3_aa: CACRRAGENTEAFF
v_call: TRBV5-4
j_call: TRBJ1-1
clone_size: NA
d_call: NA

cdr3_nt: TGTGCCATCGGGACTAGCGGGAACAATGAGCAGTTCTTC
cdr3_aa: CAIGTSGNNEQFF
v_call: TRBV18
j_call: TRBJ2-1
clone_size: NA
d_call: TRBD2

cdr3_nt: TGCGCCAGCAGCTTGGGCGGAGGGCTTATGAACACTGAAGCTTTCTTT
cdr3_aa: CASSLGGGLMNTEAFF
v_call: TRBV5-1
j_call: TRBJ1-1
clone_size: NA
d_call: NA

cdr3_nt: TGTGCCAGCAGCGTAGCGGGACAGGCAGACACAGATACGCAGTATTTT
cdr3_aa: CASSVAGQADTDTQYF
v_call: TRBV9
j_call: TRBJ2-3
clone_size: NA
d_call: TRBD1

cdr3_nt: TGTGCCAGTAGTGCCGGGACGAGGTCCAGGGGCTATGGCTACACCTTC
cdr3_aa: CASSAGTRSRGYGYTF
v_call: TRBV19
j_call: TRBJ1-2
clone_size: NA
d_call: NA

cdr3_nt: TGTGCCAGCAGCCCTCCTCTAGCCAAAAACATTCAGTACTTC
cdr3_aa: CASSPPLAKNIQYF
v_call: TRBV5-6
j_call: TRBJ2-4
clone_size: NA
d_call: NA

cdr3_nt: TGTGCCAGCAGTCTGAGACAGCTGAACACTGAAGCTTTCTTT
cdr3_aa: CASSLRQLNTEAFF
v_call: TRBV28
j_call: TRBJ1-1
clone_size: few
d_call: NA

cdr3_nt: TGTGCCAGCAGCGAACAGGGACAGGAGGTGGCGGACACCATATATTTT
cdr3_aa: CASSEQGQEVADTIYF
v_call: TRBV13
j_call: TRBJ1-3
clone_size: NA
d_call: TRBD1

cdr3_nt: TGTGCCAGCAGCCAAGATCCCGCGGGGAACACTGAAGCTTTCTTT
cdr3_aa: CASSQDPAGNTEAFF
v_call: TRBV14
j_call: TRBJ1-1
clone_size: NA
d_call: NA

cdr3_nt: TGTGCCAGCCACAGCGGGGTCACAGATACGCAGTATTTT
cdr3_aa: CASHSGVTDTQYF
v_call: TRBV11-2
j_call: TRBJ2-3
clone_size: NA
d_call: TRBD2

cdr3_nt: TGTGCCATCAGTGAGTCGTACAGGGCCTATGGCTACACCTTC
cdr3_aa: CAISESYRAYGYTF
v_call: TRBV10-3
j_call: TRBJ1-2
clone_size: NA
d_call: NA

cdr3_nt: TGTGCCAGCAAGTTGCGGGACGGGGGATTCGCCGAGCAGTACTTC
cdr3_aa: CASKLRDGGFAEQYF
v_call: TRBV2
j_call: TRBJ2-7
clone_size: NA
d_call: NA

cdr3_nt: TGTGCCAGCTCACCAGAACAGGGCTTGAGCACTGAAGCTTTCTTT
cdr3_aa: CASSPEQGLSTEAFF
v_call: TRBV18
j_call: TRBJ1-1
clone_size: NA
d_call: NA

cdr3_nt: TGTGCCAGCAGTTCGGGGGTCTGGCAGCCCCAGCATTTT
cdr3_aa: CASSSGVWQPQHF
v_call: TRBV27
j_call: TRBJ1-5
clone_size: NA
d_call: NA

cdr3_nt: TGTGCCAGTAGTATTGGTGACAATAATTCACCCCTCCACTTT
cdr3_aa: CASSIGDNNSPLHF
v_call: TRBV19
j_call: TRBJ1-6
clone_size: NA
d_call: NA

cdr3_nt: TGTGCCAGCAGCACCTCGCTCGGTGAAAAACTGTTTTTT
cdr3_aa: CASSTSLGEKLFF
v_call: TRBV11-3
j_call: TRBJ1-4
clone_size: NA
d_call: NA

cdr3_nt: TGTGCCAGTAGCGACGCCGCAGGGGACTATGGCTACACCTTC
cdr3_aa: CASSDAAGDYGYTF
v_call: TRBV19
j_call: TRBJ1-2
clone_size: NA
d_call: NA

cdr3_nt: TGCGCCAGCAGCCAAGTCCCTTCCGGGGCAGGGGGGCCAGATACGCAGTATTTT
cdr3_aa: CASSQVPSGAGGPDTQYF
v_call: TRBV4-1
j_call: TRBJ2-3
clone_size: NA
d_call: NA

cdr3_nt: TGTGCCAGCTCACCTCAAAGGGGGCAGGTCGCTGAAGCTTTCTTT
cdr3_aa: CASSPQRGQVAEAFF
v_call: TRBV18
j_call: TRBJ1-1
clone_size: once
d_call: TRBD1

cdr3_nt: TGTGCCAGCAACCAGCGGACAGGGTTTAACTATGGCTACACCTTC
cdr3_aa: CASNQRTGFNYGYTF
v_call: TRBV3-1/TRBV3-2
j_call: TRBJ1-2
clone_size: few
d_call: TRBD1

cdr3_nt: TGTGCCAGTAGCCCCCTTGGGGTGACAGGGGCCGGGGAGCTGTTTTTT
cdr3_aa: CASSPLGVTGAGELFF
v_call: TRBV19
j_call: TRBJ2-2
clone_size: NA
d_call: TRBD1

cdr3_nt: TGTGCCAGCAGCTTAGGGGGACTGGGCTCCTACAATGAGCAGTTCTTC
cdr3_aa: CASSLGGLGSYNEQFF
v_call: TRBV7-9
j_call: TRBJ2-1
clone_size: NA
d_call: NA

cdr3_nt: TGTGCCAGCAGCTTCAACCCGGGACTAGCGGGAGTCCTGACAGATACGCAGTATTTT
cdr3_aa: CASSFNPGLAGVLTDTQYF
v_call: TRBV11-3
j_call: TRBJ2-3
clone_size: once
d_call: TRBD2

cdr3_nt: TGTGCCAGCAGCTTGGGGGCAAGCACAGATACGCAGTATTTT
cdr3_aa: CASSLGASTDTQYF
v_call: TRBV11-3
j_call: TRBJ2-3
clone_size: NA
d_call: NA

cdr3_nt: TGTGCCAGCAGGGGGACAGGGAGCTCCTACGAGCAGTACTTC
cdr3_aa: CASRGTGSSYEQYF
v_call: TRBV28
j_call: TRBJ2-7
clone_size: NA
d_call: TRBD1

cdr3_nt: TGCGCCAGCAGCTTGGGTTTCGATCAGCCCCAGCATTTT
cdr3_aa: CASSLGFDQPQHF
v_call: TRBV5-1
j_call: TRBJ1-5
clone_size: NA
d_call: NA